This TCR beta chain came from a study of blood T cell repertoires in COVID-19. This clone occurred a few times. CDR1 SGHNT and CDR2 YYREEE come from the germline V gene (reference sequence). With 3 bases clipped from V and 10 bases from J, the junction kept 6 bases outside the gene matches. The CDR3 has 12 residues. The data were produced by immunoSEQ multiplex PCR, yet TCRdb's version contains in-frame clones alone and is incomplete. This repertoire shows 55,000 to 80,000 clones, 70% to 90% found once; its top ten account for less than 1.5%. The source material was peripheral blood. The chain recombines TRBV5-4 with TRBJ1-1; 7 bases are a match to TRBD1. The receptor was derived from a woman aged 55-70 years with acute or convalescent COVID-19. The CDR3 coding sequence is TGTGCCAGCAGCTGGGGGGACAGAGGAGCTTTCTTT. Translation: CASSWGDRGAFF.